This T cell receptor beta chain was recorded in a study of cytomegalovirus exposure and HLA in healthy donors. PCR employed 60 Vbeta and 13 Jbeta primers. Repertoires were generated with immunoSEQ multiplex PCR, while TCRdb's copy carries only in-frame clones and drops some. The data hold around 41,000 clones, with over 60% observed a single time. The length of the CDR3 is 13 residues. From germline, CDR1 is SEHNR and CDR2 FQNEAQ (reference sequence). V lost 5 bases and J lost 14; bases outside the gene matches: 7. The chain joins TRBV7-9 to TRBJ2-3; 13 bases align to TRBD2. Sequenced input: PBMCs. This clonotype was sampled from a man in his forties in good health and CMV-seronegative. The CDR3 protein is CASSQGLAGQWYF. The DNA of the CDR3 is TGTGCCAGCAGCCAGGGACTAGCGGGACAGTGGTATTTT. The full variable domain, with the rest looked up from reference TRBV7-9 and TRBJ2-3, is DTGVSQNPRHKITKRGQNVTFRCDPISEHNRLYWYRQTLGQGPEFLTYFQNEAQLEKSRLLSDRFSAERPKGSFSTLEIQRTEQGDSAMYLCASSQGLAGQWYFGPGTRLTVL.